This T cell receptor beta chain came from a study of identical twins. TCRdb called the 5' RACE reads again in MiXCR, with one record for every CDR3 protein. The sample records around 250,000 distinct CDR3 sequences, about 7.3% being singletons. There were only healthy Caucasians among the donors. This clonotype was detected many times. This sample was also put to use in a study of yellow fever vaccine responses in identical twins.

This sequence originates from a woman between 18 and 30 years old in good health. What was sequenced was memory (CD45RO+) T cells sorted from blood.

The CDR3 reads CASSLNQGPNSPLHF. CDR3 nucleotide sequence: TGTGCCAGCAGTTTAAACCAGGGCCCTAATTCACCCCTCCACTTT. The V call is TRBV12-3 or TRBV12-4, the J call TRBJ1-6; D might be TRBD1 (5 bases). The CDR3 sequence is 15 residues long. V was clipped by 2 bases and J by 6 bases, with 11 bases between them.